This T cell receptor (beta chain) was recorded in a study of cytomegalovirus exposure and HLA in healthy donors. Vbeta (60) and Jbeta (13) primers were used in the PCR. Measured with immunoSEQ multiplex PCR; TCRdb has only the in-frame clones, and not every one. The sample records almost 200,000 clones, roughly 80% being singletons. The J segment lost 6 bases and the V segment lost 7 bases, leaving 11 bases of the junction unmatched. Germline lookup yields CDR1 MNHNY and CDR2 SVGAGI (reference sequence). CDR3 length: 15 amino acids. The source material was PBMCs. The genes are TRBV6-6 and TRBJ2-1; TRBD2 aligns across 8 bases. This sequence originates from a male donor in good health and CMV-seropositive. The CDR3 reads CASKPNSGDRNEQFF. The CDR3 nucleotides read TGTGCCAGCAAGCCCAATAGCGGGGACCGCAATGAGCAGTTCTTC.